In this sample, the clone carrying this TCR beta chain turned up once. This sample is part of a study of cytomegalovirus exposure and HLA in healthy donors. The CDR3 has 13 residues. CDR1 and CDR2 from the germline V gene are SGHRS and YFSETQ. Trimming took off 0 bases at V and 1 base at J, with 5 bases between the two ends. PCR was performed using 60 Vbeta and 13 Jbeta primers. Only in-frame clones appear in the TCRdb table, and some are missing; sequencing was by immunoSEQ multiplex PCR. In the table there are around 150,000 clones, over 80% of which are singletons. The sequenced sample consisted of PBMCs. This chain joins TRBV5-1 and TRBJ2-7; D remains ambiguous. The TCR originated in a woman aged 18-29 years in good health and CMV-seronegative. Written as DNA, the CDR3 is TGCGCCAGCAGCTTGGCCTCTTCCTACGAGCAGTACTTC. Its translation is CASSLASSYEQYF.